What follows are 21 T cell receptor beta chains derived from one specimen sequenced in a study of blood T cells in healthy people across ages. With a J-beta primer mix and a sample-barcoded 5' primer, a second PCR ran roughly 7 to 11 cycles. Using its own MiXCR run on the 5' RACE reads, TCRdb lists one record per CDR3 protein. The table lists hundreds of thousands of distinct CDR3 sequences, roughly a quarter of them singletons. Separately, the same data were catalogued under a study of T cells of mothers and their children.

The sequencing input was blood. These receptors all come from a boy younger than 10 in good health.

This chain links TRBV27 with TRBJ1-5; D remains ambiguous. This CDR3 comprises 14 residues. V was shortened by 6 bases and J by 4 bases, with 13 bases between the two germline ends. Germline CDR1 is MNHEY and CDR2 is SMNVEV (reference sequence). In nucleotides, the CDR3 is TGTGCCAGCAGCCCGGGGATGACGAATCAGCCCCAGCATTTT. It codes for CASSPGMTNQPQHF.

The chain combines TRBV5-1 with TRBJ1-1; D is uncertain. The CDR3 has 15 amino acids. V dropped 2 bases and J dropped 2 bases, with 13 bases sitting between them. In germline, CDR1 is SGHRS, CDR2 YFSETQ. The CDR3 nucleotides are TGCGCCAGCAGCTTTGATGGTCCCGGAAACACTGAAGCTTTCTTT. Residues: CASSFDGPGNTEAFF.

As to this clonotype: One end of the junction does not line up with germline, which may come from a read error. The chain links TRBV25-1 to TRBJ2-1; a weak D match, TRBD2 (5 bases). The germline CDR1 and CDR2 sequences are MGHDK and SYGVNS. The CDR3 spans 14 residues. DNA of the CDR3: TGTGCCAGCAGTGAATATGGGTCGGCGGGTGAGCGGTTCTTC. Residues: CASSEYGSAGERFF.

The V and J genes are TRBV7-8 and TRBJ2-1; 7 nucleotides align to TRBD2. Per germline, CDR1 SGHVS and CDR2 FQNEAQ. The CDR3 totals 18 residues. J was trimmed by 0 bases and V by 6 bases; bases with no gene match: 14. As DNA, the CDR3 is TGTGCCAGCAGACACACTAACCCGGGGAGGGTCTCCTACAATGAGCAGTTCTTC. It codes for CASRHTNPGRVSYNEQFF. Together with reference TRBV7-8 and TRBJ2-1, the CDR3 gives the full variable domain: GAGVSQSPRYKVAKRGQDVALRCDPISGHVSLFWYQQALGQGPEFLTYFQNEAQLDKSGLPSDRFFAERPEGSVSTLKIQRTQQEDSAVYLCASRHTNPGRVSYNEQFFGPGTRLTVL.

The J gene is TRBJ1-3, the V gene TRBV12-5; TRBD1 agrees at 10 bases. The CDR3 length is 15 residues. The germline gives CDR1 LGHNT, CDR2 FRNRAP. V lost 5 bases to trimming and J lost 8 bases; unmatched junction nucleotides: 9. The CDR3 DNA reads TGTGCTAGTGGTCCGGGGACAGGGGATCGGGACACCATATATTTT. It encodes CASGPGTGDRDTIYF.

This clonotype was observed a few times. The J gene is TRBJ2-7, the V gene TRBV12-3 or TRBV12-4; 8 positions match TRBD1. J lost 2 bases, V lost 8 bases, and 5 bases had no gene match. This CDR3 is 13 amino acids long. The CDR3 reads CASGPGQAYEQYF. DNA for the CDR3: TGTGCCAGCGGTCCGGGACAGGCCTACGAGCAGTACTTC.

This clonotype was detected only a few times. The V call is TRBV27, the J call TRBJ2-3, with D unclear. There are 14 residues in the CDR3. The ends were cut back, 5 bases at V and 3 bases at J, with 12 bases in the middle. Germline V CDR1 and CDR2: MNHEY, SMNVEV (reference sequence). The DNA for the CDR3 is TGTGCCAGCAGTACTTCCACTCAAACAGATACGCAGTATTTT. Translation: CASSTSTQTDTQYF.

The CDR3 DNA reads TGTGCCAGCAGGGGAGCGGGAATCTCCTACGAGCAGTACTTC. Encoded protein: CASRGAGISYEQYF. The chain is built from TRBV7-8 and TRBJ2-7; 7 positions agree with TRBD2. V was clipped by 6 bases and J by 0 bases; unmatched bases: 5. The CDR3 runs to 14 residues. From germline, CDR1 is SGHVS and CDR2 FQNEAQ.

The chain combines TRBV3-1 with TRBJ2-5; tentatively, D is TRBD2 (7 bases). V gave up 3 bases and J gave up 5 bases, with 13 bases separating them. The CDR3 runs 14 residues. Germline V lookup: CDR1 LGHDT, CDR2 YNNKEL (reference sequence). The CDR3 DNA is TGTGCCAGCAGCCAGCGGGGGCCGGTCGAGACCCAGTACTTC. It translates to CASSQRGPVETQYF.

The table lists this clonotype with a few counts. The chain recombines TRBV28 with TRBJ2-7, with 8 bases fitting TRBD2. Germline V gives CDR1 MDHEN, CDR2 SYDVKM. Trimming at V came to 4 bases and at J to 0 bases, leaving 11 bases not matched to a gene. The CDR3 sequence is 17 residues long. Written as DNA, the CDR3 is TGTGCCAGCAGTTGGCCACCCACTAGCGGAAGCTCCTACGAGCAGTACTTC. Encoded protein: CASSWPPTSGSSYEQYF.

V is TRBV7-6 and J is TRBJ2-1; D is undetermined. Trimming cost V 3 bases and J 4 bases, with 4 bases left between them. CDR1 is SGHVS, CDR2 FNYEAQ, per germline. The CDR3 loop spans 12 amino acids. The DNA for the CDR3 is TGTGCCAGCAGCTTTGGGTACAATGAGCAGTTCTTC. As protein: CASSFGYNEQFF. Full variable domain (remainder filled in from reference TRBV7-6 and TRBJ2-1): GAGVSQSPRYKVTKRGQDVALRCDPISGHVSLYWYRQALGQGPEFLTYFNYEAQQDKSGLPNDRFSAERPEGSISTLTIQRTEQRDSAMYRCASSFGYNEQFFGPGTRLTVL.

The CDR3: CASSKAGVEKNIQYF. Here the CDR3 DNA reads TGTGCCAGCTCCAAGGCAGGAGTCGAGAAAAACATTCAGTACTTC. This sequence joins TRBV6-5 and TRBJ2-4, with D uncertain. Trimming left V 8 bases short and J 4 bases short, with 18 bases between. Germline V gene sequence: CDR1 MNHEY, CDR2 SVGAGI. This CDR3 is 15 amino acids long.

This chain links TRBV20-1 with TRBJ2-7; D call uncertain. This CDR3 has 13 residues. The germline V gene has CDR1 DFQATT and CDR2 SNEGSKA (reference sequence). V lost 0 bases, J lost 0 bases, and 6 bases lay in between. CDR3 residues: CSARDTSSYEQYV. CDR3 DNA sequence: TGCAGTGCTAGAGACACGAGCTCCTACGAGCAGTACGTC.

The V gene is TRBV6-6, the J gene TRBJ1-4; 7 bases match TRBD1. The CDR3 runs to 14 residues. The germline V gene has CDR1 MNHNY and CDR2 SVGAGI (reference sequence). J gave up 7 bases and V 2 bases, and 4 bases lay outside the gene matches. The CDR3: CASSYRAGGEKLFF. CDR3 nucleotides: TGTGCCAGCAGTTACAGGGCAGGGGGTGAAAAACTGTTTTTT.

V gene TRBV21-1 combines with J gene TRBJ2-6. TRBV21-1 is listed as a pseudogene. This CDR3 has 17 amino acids. The chain's CDR3 is CASSKRDPKPGANVLTF. CDR3 sequence (DNA): TGTGCCAGCAGCAAAAGGGATCCAAAACCTGGGGCCAACGTCCTGACTTTC.

This clonotype was detected a few times. J is TRBJ1-5 and V is TRBV27, with no clear D. The CDR3 has 13 amino acids. V shed 5 bases and J shed 3 bases, with 8 bases lying between them. CDR1 MNHEY and CDR2 SMNVEV come from the germline V gene (reference sequence). CDR3 nucleotides: TGTGCCAGCAGTCCCCGGTTCAATCAGCCCCAGCATTTT. Its protein product is CASSPRFNQPQHF.

The V and J genes are TRBV6-1 and TRBJ1-2; 7 bases line up with TRBD1. Trimming at V came to 8 bases and at J to 2 bases, leaving 8 bases not matched to a gene. Germline V lookup: CDR1 MNHNS, CDR2 SASEGT. The CDR3 loop spans 14 amino acids. CDR3 amino acids: CASRDSATNYGYTF. Written as DNA, the CDR3 is TGTGCCAGCCGGGACAGTGCGACAAACTATGGCTACACCTTC.

The CDR3: CSATGTSGGFASSGTQYF. The CDR3 DNA reads TGCAGTGCTACCGGGACTAGCGGGGGGTTTGCATCAAGCGGTACGCAGTATTTT. V and J are TRBV20-1 and TRBJ2-3, with TRBD2 matching over 15 bases. The germline V gene has CDR1 DFQATT and CDR2 SNEGSKA (reference sequence). This CDR3 contains 18 residues. V lost 4 bases and J lost 8; bases outside the gene matches: 16.

This clonotype was observed a handful of times. This chain links TRBV21-1 with TRBJ2-4; no DNA check was done on the table's D call, TRBD1. TRBV21-1 is flagged as a pseudogene. The CDR3 covers 17 residues. This CDR3 reads CASSKGRRVLAKNIQYF. The CDR3 DNA reads as TGTGCCAGCAGCAAGGGGCGGCGGGTTCTAGCCAAGAACATTCAGTACTTC.

The V gene is TRBV29-1, the J gene TRBJ1-1; D unclear. Germline-derived CDR1 and CDR2 are SQVTM and ANQGSEA. The CDR3 loop spans 15 amino acids. The germline V and J ends were trimmed by 3 bases and 3 bases, with 17 bases remaining between them. This CDR3 reads CSVERLYSEYTEAFF. The CDR3 DNA reads TGCAGCGTTGAGCGGCTATACAGCGAGTACACTGAAGCTTTCTTT.

CDR3 sequence (DNA): TGTGCCAGCAGTTTTTTTACGCGGACCACAGATACGCAGTATTTT. Translated: CASSFFTRTTDTQYF. This sequence joins TRBV12-3 or TRBV12-4 and TRBJ2-3; D remains ambiguous. The V gene lost 3 bases and the J gene lost 2 bases, with 12 bases spanning the gap. The CDR3 is 15 residues long.